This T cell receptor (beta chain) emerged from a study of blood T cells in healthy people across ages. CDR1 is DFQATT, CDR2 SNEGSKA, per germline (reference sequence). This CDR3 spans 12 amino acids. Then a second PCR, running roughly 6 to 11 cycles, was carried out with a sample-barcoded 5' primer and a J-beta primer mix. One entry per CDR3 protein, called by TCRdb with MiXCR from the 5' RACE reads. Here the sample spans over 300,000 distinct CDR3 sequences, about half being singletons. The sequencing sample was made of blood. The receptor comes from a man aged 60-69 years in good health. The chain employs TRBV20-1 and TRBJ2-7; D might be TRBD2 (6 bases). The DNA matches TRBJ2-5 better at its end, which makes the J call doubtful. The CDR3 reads CSAKPGGETQYF. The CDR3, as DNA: TGCAGTGCTAAACCCGGGGGAGAGACCCAGTACTTC.